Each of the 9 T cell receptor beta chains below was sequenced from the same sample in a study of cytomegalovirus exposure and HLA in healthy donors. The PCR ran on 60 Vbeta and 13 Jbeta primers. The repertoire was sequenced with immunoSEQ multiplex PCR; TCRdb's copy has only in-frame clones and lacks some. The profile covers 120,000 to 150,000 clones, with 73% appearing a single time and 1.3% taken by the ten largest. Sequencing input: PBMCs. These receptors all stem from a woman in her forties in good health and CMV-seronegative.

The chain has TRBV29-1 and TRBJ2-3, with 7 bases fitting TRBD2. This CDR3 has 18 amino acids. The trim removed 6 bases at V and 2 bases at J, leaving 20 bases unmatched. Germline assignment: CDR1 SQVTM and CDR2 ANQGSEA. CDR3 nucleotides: TGCAGCGTCCCCCCTATGGCGGGGGAGCCTACTAACACAGATACGCAGTATTTT. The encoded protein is CSVPPMAGEPTNTDTQYF.

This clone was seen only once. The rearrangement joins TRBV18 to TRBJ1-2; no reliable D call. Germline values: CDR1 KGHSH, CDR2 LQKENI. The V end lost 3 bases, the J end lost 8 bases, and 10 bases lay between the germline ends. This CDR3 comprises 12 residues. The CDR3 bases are TGTGCCAGCTCACCTGGCACGGGAGGCTACACCTTC. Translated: CASSPGTGGYTF.

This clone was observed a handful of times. Here the CDR3 reads CASSLEAGGSGNTIYF. CDR3 DNA sequence: TGCGCCAGCAGCTTGGAGGCAGGGGGCTCTGGAAACACCATATATTTT. The V gene is TRBV5-1, the J gene TRBJ1-3; 7 nucleotides agree with TRBD1. Germline V gene lookup returns CDR1 SGHRS and CDR2 YFSETQ. The CDR3 extends over 16 amino acids. V shed 0 bases, J shed 0 bases, and the junction held 3 bases outside the gene matches.

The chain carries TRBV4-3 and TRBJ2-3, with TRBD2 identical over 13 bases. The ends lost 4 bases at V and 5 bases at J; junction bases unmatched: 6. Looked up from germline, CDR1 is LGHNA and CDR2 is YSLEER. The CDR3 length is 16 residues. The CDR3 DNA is TGCGCCAGCAGCCCCCGACTAGCGGGGGGCCAAGATACGCAGTATTTT. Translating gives CASSPRLAGGQDTQYF.

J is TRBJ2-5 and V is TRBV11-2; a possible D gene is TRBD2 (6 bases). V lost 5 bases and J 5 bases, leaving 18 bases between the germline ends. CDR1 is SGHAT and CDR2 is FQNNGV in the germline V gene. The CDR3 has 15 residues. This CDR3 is CASSPRGGRAETQYF. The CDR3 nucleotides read TGTGCCAGCAGCCCCCGTGGAGGGCGGGCGGAGACCCAGTACTTC.

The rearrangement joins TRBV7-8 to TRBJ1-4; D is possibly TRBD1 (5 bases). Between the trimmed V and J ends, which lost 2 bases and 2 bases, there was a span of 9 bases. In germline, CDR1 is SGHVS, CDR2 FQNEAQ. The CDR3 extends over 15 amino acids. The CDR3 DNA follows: TGTGCCAGCAGCTTATCGGGGGGGACTAATGAAAAACTGTTTTTT. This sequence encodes CASSLSGGTNEKLFF.

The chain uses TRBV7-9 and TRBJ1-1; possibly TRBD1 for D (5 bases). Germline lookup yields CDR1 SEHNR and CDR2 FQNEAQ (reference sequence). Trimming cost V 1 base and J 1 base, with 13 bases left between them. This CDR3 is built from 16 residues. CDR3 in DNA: TGTGCCAGCAGCTTAGGTCTGAATCAGGGGAACACTGAAGCTTTCTTT. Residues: CASSLGLNQGNTEAFF.

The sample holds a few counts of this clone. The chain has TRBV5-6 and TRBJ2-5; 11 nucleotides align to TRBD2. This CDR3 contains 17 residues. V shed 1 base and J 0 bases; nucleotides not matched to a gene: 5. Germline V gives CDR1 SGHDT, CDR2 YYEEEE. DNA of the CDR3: TGTGCCAGCAGCTTGAGGACTAGCGGGTCGTACCAAGAGACCCAGTACTTC. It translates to CASSLRTSGSYQETQYF.

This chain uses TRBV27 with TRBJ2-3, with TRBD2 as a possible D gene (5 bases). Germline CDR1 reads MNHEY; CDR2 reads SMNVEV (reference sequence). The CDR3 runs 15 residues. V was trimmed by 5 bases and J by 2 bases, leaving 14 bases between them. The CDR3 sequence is CASSPLGVSTDTQYF. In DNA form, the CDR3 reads TGTGCCAGCAGTCCCCTCGGGGTCTCCACAGATACGCAGTATTTT.